The present entry profiles one T cell receptor beta chain with its context. In the PCR, 60 Vbeta and 13 Jbeta primers were used. Only in-frame clones appear in the TCRdb table, and some are missing; sequencing was by immunoSEQ multiplex PCR. The sample consists of around 70,000 clones, 74% of them appearing once. Germline CDR1 reads ENHRY; CDR2 reads SYGVKD. The CDR3 contains 15 residues. The V end lost 0 bases, the J end lost 0 bases, and 8 bases lay between the germline ends. This record belongs to a study of cytomegalovirus exposure and HLA in healthy donors. This TCR derives from a human donor in good health. This chain joins TRBV10-3 and TRBJ1-1; D may be TRBD1 (5 bases). Sequenced material: PBMCs. The CDR3 coding sequence is TGTGCCATCAGTGAGTCTCGGGGGATGAACACTGAAGCTTTCTTT. It codes for CAISESRGMNTEAFF.